This T cell receptor (beta chain) was recovered during a study of blood T cell repertoires in COVID-19. Overall study: The United States, Italy and Spain were the sources of the acute and convalescent COVID-19 samples.

The data were produced by immunoSEQ multiplex PCR, yet TCRdb's version contains in-frame clones alone and is incomplete. Among about 230,000 clones, approximately 84% were seen once, and the ten largest hold approximately 8%. Germline V gene lookup returns CDR1 MGHDK and CDR2 SYGVNS. V was pared by 2 bases and J by 6 bases, with 4 bases of the junction left unmatched. CDR3 length equals 14 residues. The chain recombines TRBV25-1 with TRBJ2-5; TRBD1 agrees at 9 bases. This TCR derives from an elderly woman with acute or convalescent COVID-19. The sample comprised peripheral blood. The CDR3 sequence is CASSEPGQGKTQYF. CDR3 in DNA: TGTGCCAGCAGTGAACCGGGACAGGGCAAGACCCAGTACTTC.